These 17 T cell receptor beta chains share one sample of origin, sequenced in a study of T cell responses to AZD1222 COVID-19 vaccine. Profiling relied on immunoSEQ multiplex PCR, and the TCRdb table lists in-frame clones only, not all of them. The sample carries roughly 150,000 clones, approximately 91% recorded once. The source was peripheral blood, collected on day 0 of AZD1222 vaccination. The receptors here all came from an adult in good health.

This sequence joins TRBV7-2 and TRBJ2-7; D uncertain. The CDR3 spans 14 residues. CDR1 and CDR2 from the germline V gene are SGHTA and FQGNSA. Trimming pared 1 base from V and 1 base from J, leaving 8 bases between. The CDR3 region has the DNA TGTGCCAGCAGCTTAGGAGGCAAATCCTACGAGCAGTACTTC. This gives the protein CASSLGGKSYEQYF.

This chain joins TRBV29-1 and TRBJ1-1; D perhaps matches TRBD1 (6 bases). The V end lost 6 bases, the J end lost 7 bases, and 24 bases lay between the germline ends. The CDR3 loop spans 15 amino acids. CDR1 and CDR2 (germline): SQVTM, ANQGSEA. The DNA of the CDR3 is TGCAGCGTACCGAGTGGGGGGCGAAGTAAGAGTGAAGCTTTCTTT. Protein product: CSVPSGGRSKSEAFF. Full variable domain (outside the CDR3, taken from reference TRBV29-1 and TRBJ1-1): SAVISQKPSRDICQRGTSLTIQCQVDSQVTMMFWYRQQPGQSLTLIATANQGSEATYESGFVIDKFPISRPNLTFSTLTVSNMSPEDSSIYLCSVPSGGRSKSEAFFGQGTRLTVV.

V is TRBV12-3 or TRBV12-4 and J is TRBJ2-1; D uncertain. The ends were cut back, 5 bases at V and 13 bases at J, with 15 bases in the middle. CDR3 length: 12 amino acids. The CDR3 region is CASSLSLLFQFF. CDR3 DNA sequence: TGTGCCAGCAGTCTATCACTTCTTTTTCAGTTCTTC.

The rearrangement links TRBV7-2 to TRBJ2-2, with 8 bases matching TRBD1. Trimming cost V 5 bases and J 6 bases; bases outside gene matches: 5. CDR1 and CDR2 (germline): SGHTA, FQGNSA. The CDR3 sequence is 14 residues long. The CDR3 DNA is TGTGCCAGCAGCCCCAACAGGGGGGCCGGGGAGCTGTTTTTT. It yields the protein CASSPNRGAGELFF.

This chain uses TRBV24-1 with TRBJ2-3; 7 nucleotides line up with TRBD2. This CDR3 is 14 amino acids long. Germline CDR1 reads KGHDR; CDR2 reads SFDVKD. The V and J ends lost 2 bases and 6 bases, in that order; junction bases with no gene match: 4. The CDR3 sequence is CATSDWGGEDTQYF. The CDR3 DNA sequence: TGTGCCACCAGTGATTGGGGGGGGGAGGATACGCAGTATTTT.

The rearrangement uses TRBV4-3 and TRBJ1-1; a weak D match, TRBD1 (5 bases). The ends were cut back, 0 bases at V and 4 bases at J, with 12 bases in the middle. Germline CDR1 reads LGHNA; CDR2 reads YSLEER. This CDR3 contains 15 residues. CDR3 bases: TGCGCCAGCAGCCAAGACTATGGGGGTCCCACTGAAGCTTTCTTT. It specifies CASSQDYGGPTEAFF.

The chain employs TRBV15 and TRBJ2-2; D unclear. From germline, CDR1 is LNHNV and CDR2 YYDKDF (reference sequence). V was trimmed by 1 base and J by 6 bases, leaving 3 bases between them. The CDR3 runs to 12 residues. In DNA, the CDR3 is TGTGCCACCAGCAGAGGTCCCGGGGAGCTGTTTTTT. Its protein product is CATSRGPGELFF. The full variable domain, rest sourced from reference TRBV15 and TRBJ2-2, is DAMVIQNPRYQVTQFGKPVTLSCSQTLNHNVMYWYQQKSSQAPKLLFHYYDKDFNNEADTPDNFQSRRPNTSFCFLDIRSPGLGDTAMYLCATSRGPGELFFGEGSRLTVL.

J is TRBJ2-7 and V is TRBV11-2; tentative D call: TRBD1 (5 bases). There are 14 residues in the CDR3. From germline, CDR1 is SGHAT and CDR2 FQNNGV. Trimming shortened V by 1 base and J by 3 bases, and 10 bases separated the two germline ends. The CDR3 reads CASSLGQLLYEQYF. The CDR3 bases are TGTGCCAGCAGCTTAGGACAGCTTCTCTACGAGCAGTACTTC. The whole variable domain, remainder taken from reference TRBV11-2 and TRBJ2-7, is EAGVAQSPRYKIIEKRQSVAFWCNPISGHATLYWYQQILGQGPKLLIQFQNNGVVDDSQLPKDRFSAERLKGVDSTLKIQPAKLEDSAVYLCASSLGQLLYEQYFGPGTRLTVT.

The rearrangement joins TRBV27 to TRBJ2-7; 12 nucleotides align to TRBD1. The V gene end was trimmed by 4 bases and the J gene end by 5 bases; junction bases not matched to a gene: 3. Germline lookup yields CDR1 MNHEY and CDR2 SMNVEV (reference sequence). CDR3 length equals 14 residues. CDR3 in amino acids: CASSSGQGADEQYF. The CDR3 coding sequence is TGTGCCAGCAGTTCGGGACAGGGGGCCGACGAGCAGTACTTC.

The V and J genes are TRBV30 and TRBJ2-2; maybe TRBD1 (6 bases). Germline V CDR1 and CDR2: GTSNPN, SVGIG (reference sequence). V was shortened by 3 bases and J by 1 base, with 9 bases between the two germline ends. The CDR3 is 14 residues long. The CDR3 coding sequence is TGTGCCTGGAGGGCGACAGGGAACACCGGGGAGCTGTTTTTT. Encoded protein: CAWRATGNTGELFF.

The chain couples TRBV28 to TRBJ1-6; unclear D gene. Germline CDR1 reads MDHEN; CDR2 reads SYDVKM. The CDR3 runs to 14 residues. Trimming left V 6 bases short and J 0 bases short, with 6 bases between. The chain's CDR3 is CASSESSYNSPLHF. Written as DNA, the CDR3 is TGTGCCAGCAGCGAGAGCTCCTATAATTCACCCCTCCACTTT.

This clone was observed once. The chain combines TRBV9 with TRBJ2-2; no reliable D call. Germline V gives CDR1 SGDLS, CDR2 YYNGEE. The CDR3 runs to 12 residues. V lost 1 base to trimming and J lost 7 bases, with 5 bases between them. CDR3 loop: CASSVSNGELFF. CDR3 nucleotides: TGTGCCAGCAGCGTATCAAACGGGGAGCTGTTTTTT.

The chain is built from TRBV6-5 and TRBJ2-7; 8 bases line up with TRBD1. CDR1 is MNHEY and CDR2 is SVGAGI in the germline V gene. This CDR3 has 15 residues. Trimming took 3 bases from V and 0 from J; bases not matched to a gene: 4. The CDR3 spells CASSYGTGLSYEQYF. CDR3 sequence (DNA): TGTGCCAGCAGTTATGGGACAGGTCTCTCCTACGAGCAGTACTTC.

This chain connects TRBV5-1 to TRBJ1-2; no clear D. The CDR3 contains 14 residues. The V end was cut by 0 bases, the J end by 2 bases, with 8 bases between. Germline V gives CDR1 SGHRS, CDR2 YFSETQ. The CDR3 protein is CASSLGIRNYGYTF. The CDR3 bases are TGCGCCAGCAGCTTGGGAATCCGAAACTATGGCTACACCTTC.

The chain links TRBV19 to TRBJ2-5; TRBD2 matches at 10 bases. The germline V gene encodes CDR1 LNHDA and CDR2 SQIVND (reference sequence). CDR3 size: 16 residues. Trimming cost V 7 bases and J 2 bases; bases outside gene matches: 10. CDR3 residues: CASKTKREGNQETQYF. Here the CDR3 DNA reads TGTGCCAGTAAGACTAAGCGGGAGGGTAATCAAGAGACCCAGTACTTC.

This rearrangement joins TRBV7-2 to TRBJ1-1; D is perhaps TRBD1 (5 bases). The CDR3 runs to 13 residues. Germline values: CDR1 SGHTA, CDR2 FQGNSA. V was cut by 5 bases and J by 8 bases, with 15 bases left in between. CDR3 nucleotides: TGTGCCAGCAGCCCGGGACGAATCTCAGAAGCTTTCTTT. Translating it yields CASSPGRISEAFF. The full variable domain, its missing parts supplied by reference TRBV7-2 and TRBJ1-1, is GAGVSQSPSNKVTEKGKDVELRCDPISGHTALYWYRQSLGQGLEFLIYFQGNSAPDKSGLPSDRFSAERTGGSVSTLTIQRTQQEDSAVYLCASSPGRISEAFFGQGTRLTVV.

The rearrangement uses TRBV7-2 and TRBJ2-5; the match to TRBD2 covers 7 bases. The V and J ends lost 5 bases and 1 base, in that order; junction bases with no gene match: 7. Germline CDR1 reads SGHTA; CDR2 reads FQGNSA. The CDR3 length is 15 residues. In nucleotides, the CDR3 is TGTGCCAGCAGCCTGCTGACTAGCACCCAAGAGACCCAGTACTTC. Translating gives CASSLLTSTQETQYF. The complete variable domain, with remaining parts taken from reference TRBV7-2 and TRBJ2-5, reads GAGVSQSPSNKVTEKGKDVELRCDPISGHTALYWYRQSLGQGLEFLIYFQGNSAPDKSGLPSDRFSAERTGGSVSTLTIQRTQQEDSAVYLCASSLLTSTQETQYFGPGTRLLVL.